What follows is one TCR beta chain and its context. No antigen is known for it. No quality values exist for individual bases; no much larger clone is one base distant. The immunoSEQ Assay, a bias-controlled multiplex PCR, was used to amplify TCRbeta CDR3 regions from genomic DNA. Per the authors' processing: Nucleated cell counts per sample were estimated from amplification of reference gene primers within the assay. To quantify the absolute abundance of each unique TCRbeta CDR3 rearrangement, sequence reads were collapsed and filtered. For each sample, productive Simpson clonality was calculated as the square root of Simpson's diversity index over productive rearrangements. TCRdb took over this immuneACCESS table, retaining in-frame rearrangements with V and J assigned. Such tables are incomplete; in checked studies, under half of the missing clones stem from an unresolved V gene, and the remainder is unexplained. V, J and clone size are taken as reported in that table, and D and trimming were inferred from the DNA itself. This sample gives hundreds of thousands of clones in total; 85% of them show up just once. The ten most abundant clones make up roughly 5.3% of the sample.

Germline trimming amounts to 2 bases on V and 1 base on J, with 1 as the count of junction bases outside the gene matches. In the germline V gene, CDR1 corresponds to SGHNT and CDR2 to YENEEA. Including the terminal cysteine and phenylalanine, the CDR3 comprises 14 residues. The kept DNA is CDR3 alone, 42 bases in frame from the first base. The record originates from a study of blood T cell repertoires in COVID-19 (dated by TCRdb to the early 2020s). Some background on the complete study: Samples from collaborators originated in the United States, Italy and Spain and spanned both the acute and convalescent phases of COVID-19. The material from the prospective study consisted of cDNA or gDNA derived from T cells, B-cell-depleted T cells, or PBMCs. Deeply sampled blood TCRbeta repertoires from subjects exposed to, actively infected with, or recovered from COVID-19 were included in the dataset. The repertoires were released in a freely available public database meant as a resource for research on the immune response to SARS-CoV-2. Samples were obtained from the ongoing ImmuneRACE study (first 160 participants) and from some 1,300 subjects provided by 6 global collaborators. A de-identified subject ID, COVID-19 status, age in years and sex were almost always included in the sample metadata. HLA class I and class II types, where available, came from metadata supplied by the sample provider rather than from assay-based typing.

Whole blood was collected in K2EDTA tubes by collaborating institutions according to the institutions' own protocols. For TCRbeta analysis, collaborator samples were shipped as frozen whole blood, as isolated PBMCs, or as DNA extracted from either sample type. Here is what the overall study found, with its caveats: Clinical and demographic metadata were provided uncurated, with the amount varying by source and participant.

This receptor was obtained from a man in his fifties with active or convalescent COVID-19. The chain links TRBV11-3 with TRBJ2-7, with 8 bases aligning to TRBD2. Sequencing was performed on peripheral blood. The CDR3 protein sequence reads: CASSLSGGSYEQYF. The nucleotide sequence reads TGTGCCAGCAGCTTAAGCGGGGGATCCTACGAGCAGTACTTC.